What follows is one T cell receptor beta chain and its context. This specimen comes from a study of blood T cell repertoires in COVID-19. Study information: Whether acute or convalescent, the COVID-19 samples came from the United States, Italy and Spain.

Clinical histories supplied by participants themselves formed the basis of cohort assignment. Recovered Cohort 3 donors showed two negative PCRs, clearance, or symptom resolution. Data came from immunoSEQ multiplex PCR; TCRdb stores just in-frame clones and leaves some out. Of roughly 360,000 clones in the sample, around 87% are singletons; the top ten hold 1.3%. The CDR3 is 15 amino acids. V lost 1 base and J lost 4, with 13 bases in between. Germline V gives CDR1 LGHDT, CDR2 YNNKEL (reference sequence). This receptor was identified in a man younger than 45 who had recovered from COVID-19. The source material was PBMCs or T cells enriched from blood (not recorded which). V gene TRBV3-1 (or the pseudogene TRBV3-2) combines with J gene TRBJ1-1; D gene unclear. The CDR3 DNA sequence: TGTGCCAGCAGCCAAGTTCCCGGGGATCCCACTGAAGCTTTCTTT. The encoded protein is CASSQVPGDPTEAFF.